These 9 T cell receptor beta chains were all obtained from the same sample, sequenced in a study of cytomegalovirus exposure and HLA in healthy donors. Researchers ran the PCR with 60 Vbeta and 13 Jbeta primers. Only in-frame clones appear in the TCRdb table, and some are missing; sequencing was by immunoSEQ multiplex PCR. The data contain about 170,000 clones, around 76% of them seen just once; the ten biggest clones take up approximately 2%. The sample taken for sequencing was PBMCs. These receptors originate from a woman between 25 and 40 years old in good health and CMV-seropositive.

The chain recombines TRBV5-1 with TRBJ2-7, with 7 bases aligning to TRBD1. V lost 1 base, J lost 0 bases, and 1 base stayed unmatched. CDR1 SGHRS and CDR2 YFSETQ come from the germline V gene. The CDR3 is made up of 14 amino acids. For the CDR3, the DNA is TGCGCCAGCAGCTTGAGACAGGGCTCCTACGAGCAGTACTTC. Its protein product is CASSLRQGSYEQYF.

The chain links TRBV9 to TRBJ2-1; D is ambiguous. The CDR3 is 14 residues long. Deletions cut 0 bases from V and 1 base from J, with 5 bases between. Germline CDR1 SGDLS, CDR2 YYNGEE. CDR3 loop: CASSVDGSYNEQFF. CDR3 coding DNA: TGTGCCAGCAGCGTAGACGGGTCCTACAATGAGCAGTTCTTC.

The chain couples TRBV7-7 to TRBJ2-1; 9 nucleotides match TRBD1. Per germline, CDR1 SSHAT and CDR2 FNYEAQ (reference sequence). V was pared by 5 bases and J by 7 bases, with 12 bases of the junction left unmatched. The CDR3 has 16 amino acids. The CDR3 loop reads CASSPDGTGPGNEQFF. The CDR3 DNA reads TGTGCCAGCAGCCCAGATGGGACAGGGCCTGGAAATGAGCAGTTCTTC.

This clone was detected a few times. The rearrangement uses TRBV21-1 and TRBJ2-3; whether TRBD1, the table's D call, matches the DNA was not checked. TRBV21-1 is termed a pseudogene. The length of the CDR3 is 15 residues. The CDR3: CASSPQKTTTDTQYF. CDR3 DNA sequence: TGTGCCAGCAGCCCACAAAAAACAACCACAGATACGCAGTATTTT.

This clone appeared a few times. The V gene is TRBV5-1, the J gene TRBJ2-2; maybe TRBD2 (5 bases). The CDR3 runs to 16 residues. The ends were cut back, 5 bases at V and 1 base at J, with 15 bases in the middle. Germline CDR1 and CDR2: SGHRS and YFSETQ. CDR3 sequence: CASRGWRQMNTGELFF. The DNA of the CDR3 is TGCGCCAGCAGGGGATGGAGGCAGATGAACACCGGGGAGCTGTTTTTT.

The rearrangement joins TRBV19 to TRBJ2-1; 12 nucleotides match TRBD1. This CDR3 is built from 15 residues. Germline V CDR1 and CDR2: LNHDA, SQIVND (reference sequence). With V trimmed by 3 bases and J by 7 bases, 4 bases remained unmatched. The CDR3 DNA reads TGTGCCAGTAGTATTGGGACAGGGGGCTGGAATGAGCAGTTCTTC. It is translated as CASSIGTGGWNEQFF.

V and J are TRBV9 and TRBJ1-1, with TRBD1 matching 7 bases. J gave up 0 bases and V 4 bases, and 9 bases lay outside the gene matches. Per the germline V gene, CDR1 is SGDLS and CDR2 is YYNGEE. The CDR3 is 16 amino acids. In DNA form, the CDR3 reads TGTGCCAGCAGCTCAGGGGACAGCAACATGAACACTGAAGCTTTCTTT. Amino acid sequence: CASSSGDSNMNTEAFF.

Only one count was recorded for this clone. In DNA form, the CDR3 reads TGCGCCAGCAGGCCCTTAACAGGGATCGAGACCCAGTACTTC. Translated: CASRPLTGIETQYF. The chain has TRBV5-1 and TRBJ2-5; D may be TRBD1 (6 bases). The CDR3 extends over 14 amino acids. V was cut by 5 bases and J by 5 bases, with 16 bases left in between. Germline assignment: CDR1 SGHRS and CDR2 YFSETQ.

V usage is TRBV2 and J usage is TRBJ2-2, with TRBD2 as a possible D gene (5 bases). Trimming stripped 5 bases from V and 6 bases from J, with 10 bases between. Germline V CDR1 and CDR2: SNHLY, FYNNEI. The CDR3 contains 13 residues. The CDR3 protein is CASSSTRAGELFF. The CDR3 DNA follows: TGTGCCAGCAGTTCCACTAGAGCCGGGGAGCTGTTTTTT.